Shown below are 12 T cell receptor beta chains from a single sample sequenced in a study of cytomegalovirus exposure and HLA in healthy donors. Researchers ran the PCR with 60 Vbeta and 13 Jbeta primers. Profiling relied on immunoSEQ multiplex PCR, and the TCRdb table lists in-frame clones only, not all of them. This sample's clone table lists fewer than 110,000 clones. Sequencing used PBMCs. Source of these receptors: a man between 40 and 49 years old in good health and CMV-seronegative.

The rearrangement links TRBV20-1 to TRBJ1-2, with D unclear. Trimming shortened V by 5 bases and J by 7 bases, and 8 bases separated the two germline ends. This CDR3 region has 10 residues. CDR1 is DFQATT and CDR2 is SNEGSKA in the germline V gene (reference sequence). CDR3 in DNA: TGCAGTGCTCCTTACAGTGGCTACACCTTC. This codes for CSAPYSGYTF.

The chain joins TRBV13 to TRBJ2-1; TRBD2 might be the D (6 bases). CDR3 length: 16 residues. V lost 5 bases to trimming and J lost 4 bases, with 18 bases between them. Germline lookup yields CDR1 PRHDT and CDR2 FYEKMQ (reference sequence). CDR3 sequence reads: CASSAGRRPLYNEQFF. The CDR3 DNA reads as TGTGCCAGCAGCGCGGGGCGGCGGCCCCTTTACAATGAGCAGTTCTTC.

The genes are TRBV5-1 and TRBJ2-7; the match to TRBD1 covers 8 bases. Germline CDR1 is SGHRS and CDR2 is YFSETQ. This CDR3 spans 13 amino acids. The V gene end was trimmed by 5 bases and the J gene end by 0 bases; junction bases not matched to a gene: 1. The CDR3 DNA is TGCGCCAGCAGGGGGACAGGCTCCTACGAGCAGTACTTC. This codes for CASRGTGSYEQYF.

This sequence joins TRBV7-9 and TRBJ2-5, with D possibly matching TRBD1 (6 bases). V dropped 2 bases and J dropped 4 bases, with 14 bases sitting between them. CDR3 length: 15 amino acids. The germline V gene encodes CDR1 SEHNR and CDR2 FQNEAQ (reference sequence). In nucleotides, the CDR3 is TGTGCCAGCAGCTTACCAAACAGGGCGGGAGAGACCCAGTACTTC. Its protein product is CASSLPNRAGETQYF. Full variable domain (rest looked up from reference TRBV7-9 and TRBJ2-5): DTGVSQNPRHKITKRGQNVTFRCDPISEHNRLYWYRQTLGQGPEFLTYFQNEAQLEKSRLLSDRFSAERPKGSFSTLEIQRTEQGDSAMYLCASSLPNRAGETQYFGPGTRLLVL.

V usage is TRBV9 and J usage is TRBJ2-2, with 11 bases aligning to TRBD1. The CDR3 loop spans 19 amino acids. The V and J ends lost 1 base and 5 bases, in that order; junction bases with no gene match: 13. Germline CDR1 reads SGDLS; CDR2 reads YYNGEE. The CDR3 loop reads CASSVPGTGGEVGTGELFF. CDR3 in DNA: TGTGCCAGCAGCGTACCAGGGACAGGGGGTGAAGTCGGAACCGGGGAGCTGTTTTTT.

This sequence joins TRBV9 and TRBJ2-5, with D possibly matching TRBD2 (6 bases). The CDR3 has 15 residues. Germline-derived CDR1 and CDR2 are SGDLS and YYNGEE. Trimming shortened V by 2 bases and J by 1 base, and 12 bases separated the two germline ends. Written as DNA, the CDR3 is TGTGCCAGCAGCGTTGGCGCGGGGTTCCAAGAGACCCAGTACTTC. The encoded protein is CASSVGAGFQETQYF.

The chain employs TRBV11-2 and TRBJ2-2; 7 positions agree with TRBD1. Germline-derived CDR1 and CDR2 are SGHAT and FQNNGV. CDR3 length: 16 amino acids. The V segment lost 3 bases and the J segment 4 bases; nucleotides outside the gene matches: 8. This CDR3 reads CASSLLRGRGTGELFF. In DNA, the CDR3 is TGTGCCAGCAGCTTGTTAAGGGGGCGCGGCACCGGGGAGCTGTTTTTT.

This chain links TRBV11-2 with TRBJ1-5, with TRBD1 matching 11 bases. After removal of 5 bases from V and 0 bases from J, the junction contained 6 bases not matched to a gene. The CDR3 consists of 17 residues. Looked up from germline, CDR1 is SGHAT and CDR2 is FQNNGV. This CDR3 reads CASSTGTGGYSNQPQHF. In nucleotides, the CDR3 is TGTGCCAGCAGCACCGGGACAGGGGGTTATAGCAATCAGCCCCAGCATTTT.

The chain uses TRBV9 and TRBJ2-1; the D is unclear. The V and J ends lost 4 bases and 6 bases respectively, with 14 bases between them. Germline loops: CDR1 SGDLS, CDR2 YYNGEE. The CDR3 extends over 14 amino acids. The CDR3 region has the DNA TGTGCCAGCAGCCCTCGTTGGCCGTTCAATGAGCAGTTCTTC. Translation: CASSPRWPFNEQFF. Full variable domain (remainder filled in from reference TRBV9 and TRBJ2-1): DSGVTQTPKHLITATGQRVTLRCSPRSGDLSVYWYQQSLDQGLQFLIQYYNGEERAKGNILERFSAQQFPDLHSELNLSSLELGDSALYFCASSPRWPFNEQFFGPGTRLTVL.

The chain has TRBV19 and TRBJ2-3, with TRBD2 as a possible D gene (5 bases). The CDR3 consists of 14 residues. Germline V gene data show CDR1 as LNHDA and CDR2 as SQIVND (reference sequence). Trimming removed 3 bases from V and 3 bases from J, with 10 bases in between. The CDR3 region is CASSIERLTDTQYF. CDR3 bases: TGTGCCAGTAGTATCGAGCGGTTGACAGATACGCAGTATTTT.

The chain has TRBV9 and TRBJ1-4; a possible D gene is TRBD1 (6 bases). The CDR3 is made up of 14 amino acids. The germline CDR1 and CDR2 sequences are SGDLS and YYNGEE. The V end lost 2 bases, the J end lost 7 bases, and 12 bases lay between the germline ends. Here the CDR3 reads CASSVATGTEKLFF. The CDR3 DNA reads TGTGCCAGCAGCGTTGCAACAGGGACTGAAAAACTGTTTTTT.

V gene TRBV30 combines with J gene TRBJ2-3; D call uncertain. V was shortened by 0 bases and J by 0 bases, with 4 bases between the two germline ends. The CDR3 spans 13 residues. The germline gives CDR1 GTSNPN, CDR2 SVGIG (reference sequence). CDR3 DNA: TGTGCCTGGAGTGTTATTAGCACAGATACGCAGTATTTT. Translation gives CAWSVISTDTQYF.